A single sample gave rise to the 3 T cell receptor beta chains below, sequenced in a study of blood T cell repertoires in COVID-19. TCRdb's table, derived via immunoSEQ multiplex PCR, lists solely in-frame clones and lacks some. Among roughly 360,000 clones listed, approximately 90% were seen once. Sample: PBMCs or T cells enriched from blood (not recorded which). These receptor sequences come from a woman aged 25-40 years with acute COVID-19.

V is TRBV5-6 and J is TRBJ2-3; the match to TRBD2 covers 15 bases. The V gene end was trimmed by 4 bases and the J gene end by 4 bases; junction bases not matched to a gene: 7. Per germline, CDR1 SGHDT and CDR2 YYEEEE. The CDR3 has 17 amino acids. CDR3 protein: CASSVGLAGGQSDTQYF. In DNA form, the CDR3 reads TGTGCCAGCAGCGTTGGACTAGCGGGGGGGCAATCAGATACGCAGTATTTT.

This clone was detected once. The chain combines TRBV29-1 with TRBJ1-4; D not certain. Trimming took 6 bases from V and 5 from J, leaving 13 bases between them. CDR1 is SQVTM and CDR2 is ANQGSEA in the germline V gene. CDR3 length: 13 amino acids. Here the CDR3 reads CSVLLASNEKLFF. The CDR3 DNA reads as TGCAGCGTGCTCCTGGCCTCCAATGAAAAACTGTTTTTT.

The V and J genes are TRBV28 and TRBJ2-5, with 7 bases lining up with TRBD2. Germline V gives CDR1 MDHEN, CDR2 SYDVKM. There are 13 residues in the CDR3. After removal of 3 bases from V and 6 bases from J, the junction contained 4 bases not matched to a gene. The CDR3 coding sequence is TGTGCCAGCAGTTTGGGGGGGTTCCAGACCCAGTACTTC. Encoded protein: CASSLGGFQTQYF.